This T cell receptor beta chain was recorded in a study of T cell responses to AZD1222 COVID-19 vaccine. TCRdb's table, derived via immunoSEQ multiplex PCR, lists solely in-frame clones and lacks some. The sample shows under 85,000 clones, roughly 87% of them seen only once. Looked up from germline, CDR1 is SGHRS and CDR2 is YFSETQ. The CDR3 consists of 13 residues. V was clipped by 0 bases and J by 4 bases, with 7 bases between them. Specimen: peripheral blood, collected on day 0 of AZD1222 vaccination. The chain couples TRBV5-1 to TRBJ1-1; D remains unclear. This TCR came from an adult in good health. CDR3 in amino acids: CASSLGSSTEAFF. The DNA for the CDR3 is TGCGCCAGCAGCTTGGGTTCTTCCACTGAAGCTTTCTTT.